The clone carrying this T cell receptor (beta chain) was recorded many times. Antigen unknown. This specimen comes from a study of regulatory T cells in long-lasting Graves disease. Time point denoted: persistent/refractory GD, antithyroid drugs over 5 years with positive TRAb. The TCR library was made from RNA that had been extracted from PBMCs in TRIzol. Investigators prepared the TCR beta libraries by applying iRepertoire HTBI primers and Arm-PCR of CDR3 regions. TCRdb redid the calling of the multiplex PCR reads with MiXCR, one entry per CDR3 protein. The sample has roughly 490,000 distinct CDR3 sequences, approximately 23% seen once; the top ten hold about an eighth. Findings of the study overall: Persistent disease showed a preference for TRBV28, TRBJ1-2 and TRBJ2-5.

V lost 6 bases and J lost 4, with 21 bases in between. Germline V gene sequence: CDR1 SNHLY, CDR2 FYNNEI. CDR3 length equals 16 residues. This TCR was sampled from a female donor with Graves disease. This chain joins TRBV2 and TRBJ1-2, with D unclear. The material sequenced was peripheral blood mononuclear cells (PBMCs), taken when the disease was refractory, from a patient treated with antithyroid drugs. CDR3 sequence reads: CASSPVGNLKSYGYTF. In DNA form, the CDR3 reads TGTGCCAGCAGCCCAGTTGGGAACCTAAAGTCCTATGGCTACACCTTC.